The T cell receptor (beta chain) described here comes from a study of cytomegalovirus exposure and HLA in healthy donors. About the study: The use of the same platform for the 120 or so validation repertoires and the roughly 680 first-cohort repertoires was reported by a later analysis.

Assay used: immunoSEQ multiplex PCR; TCRdb lists only in-frame clones, some missing. Among 110,000 to 150,000 clones listed, 94% were seen once. Findings and caveats of the study: In vitro work confirmed that a few CMV-associated chains recognize CMV antigens. Cytomegalovirus-associated TCR beta chains were listed, numbering 150 to 200.

Unmatched junction bases numbered 8, after V lost 1 base and J lost 10 bases. The CDR3 totals 14 residues. Germline CDR1 and CDR2: SGDLS and YYNGEE. With respect to this clone: Its target is unknown.

This chain joins TRBV9 and TRBJ2-1, with TRBD2 matching over 7 bases. The specimen sequenced was PBMCs. The sequence came from a man between 18 and 29 years old in good health and CMV-seropositive. Here the CDR3 reads CASSVNLAVGEQFF. The CDR3 DNA reads TGTGCCAGCAGCGTAAATCTAGCGGTTGGGGAGCAGTTCTTC.